A single sample is the source of the 23 T cell receptor beta chains below, sequenced in a study of spatial heterogeneity in lung cancer. Indicated time point: blood at routine non-recurrence follow-up after resection. Using its own MiXCR run on the 5' RACE reads, TCRdb lists one record per CDR3 protein. The sample contains roughly 34,000 distinct CDR3 sequences, roughly 8% of which appear only once. The source material was PBMCs, sampled at follow-up. These TCRs come from a male donor with early-stage non-small cell lung cancer.

The sample holds many counts of this clonotype. The CDR3 nucleotides read TGTGCCAGCAAACTGGAGGGAGAAACCGGGGAGCTGTTTTTT. Translated: CASKLEGETGELFF. The chain couples TRBV2 to TRBJ2-2; D perhaps matches TRBD2 (6 bases). Germline assignment: CDR1 SNHLY and CDR2 FYNNEI. The ends were cut back, 7 bases at V and 5 bases at J, with 14 bases in the middle. The CDR3 length is 14 residues. The full variable domain, with the rest looked up from reference TRBV2 and TRBJ2-2, is EPEVTQTPSHQVTQMGQEVILRCVPISNHLYFYWYRQILGQKVEFLVSFYNNEISEKSEIFDDQFSVERPDGSNFTLKIRSTKLEDSAMYFCASKLEGETGELFFGEGSRLTVL.

There are many counts of this clonotype. This sequence joins TRBV5-1 and TRBJ1-1; 7 bases are a match to TRBD1. Germline lookup yields CDR1 SGHRS and CDR2 YFSETQ. The trim removed 9 bases at V and 1 base at J, leaving 6 bases unmatched. The CDR3 is 13 residues long. CDR3 protein: CATQQGSNTEAFF. The DNA of the CDR3 is TGCGCCACCCAACAGGGGTCGAACACTGAAGCTTTCTTT.

As for this clonotype: A junction boundary mismatches the germline segment, possibly from a read error. The chain combines TRBV7-7 with TRBJ2-7, with D unresolved. The CDR3 covers 13 residues. CDR1 and CDR2 (germline): SSHAT, FNYEAQ (reference sequence). The CDR3 DNA reads TGTGCTAGCAGCTTTGAGGAAAACTACGAGCAGTACTTC. Translated, it gives CASSFEENYEQYF.

Many counts were recorded for this clonotype. The chain links TRBV27 to TRBJ1-2, with D unclear. The V end was cut by 4 bases, the J end by 5 bases, with 17 bases between. Germline loops: CDR1 MNHEY, CDR2 SMNVEV (reference sequence). The CDR3 extends over 15 amino acids. CDR3 sequence: CASSSDLSLVYGYTF. CDR3 in DNA: TGTGCCAGCAGTTCGGATCTCAGCCTTGTTTATGGCTACACCTTC.

This clonotype was seen at least ten times. The gene calls are TRBV11-2 and TRBJ2-7; TRBD2 agrees at 13 bases. The CDR3 spans 15 residues. V trimming: 4 bases; J trimming: 3 bases; junction bases outside the gene matches: 3. Germline loops: CDR1 SGHAT, CDR2 FQNNGV. This chain's CDR3 is CASSSGLAGDYEQYF. The CDR3 DNA follows: TGTGCCAGCAGCTCTGGACTAGCGGGGGACTACGAGCAGTACTTC.

V and J are TRBV10-3 and TRBJ2-2; tentatively, D is TRBD2 (6 bases). Trimming pared 3 bases from V and 1 base from J, leaving 9 bases between. Germline CDR1 ENHRY, CDR2 SYGVKD. This CDR3 is built from 15 residues. CDR3 protein: CAISDSSENTGELFF. DNA for the CDR3: TGTGCCATCAGTGATTCTAGCGAGAACACCGGGGAGCTGTTTTTT.

This clonotype was seen only a few times. The V gene is TRBV5-1, the J gene TRBJ2-1; TRBD2 aligns across 12 bases. This CDR3 is 16 amino acids long. Germline lookup yields CDR1 SGHRS and CDR2 YFSETQ. The V and J ends lost 1 base and 10 bases, in that order; junction bases with no gene match: 9. The CDR3 DNA reads as TGCGCCAGCAGCTTGTTGGCGGCTAGCGGGGGGGCGGAGCAGTTCTTC. Its protein product is CASSLLAASGGAEQFF.

This clonotype was seen repeatedly, ten times or more. The genes are TRBV29-1 and TRBJ2-7; 8 bases line up with TRBD1. The germline V gene has CDR1 SQVTM and CDR2 ANQGSEA. The CDR3 is 14 residues long. V gave up 0 bases and J gave up 8 bases; unmatched junction bases: 9. Here the CDR3 reads CSVEDPDRAVKQYF. CDR3 in DNA: TGCAGCGTTGAAGATCCGGACAGGGCGGTTAAGCAGTACTTC.

This clonotype was seen repeatedly, ten times or more. V usage is TRBV7-8 and J usage is TRBJ2-7; the D is unclear. From germline, CDR1 is SGHVS and CDR2 FQNEAQ. This CDR3 has 13 residues. The V and J ends lost 1 base and 5 bases respectively, with 9 bases between them. The CDR3 protein is CASSLVGRDEQYF. Here the CDR3 DNA reads TGTGCCAGCAGCTTAGTAGGACGGGACGAGCAGTACTTC.

This clonotype showed up many times. The gene calls are TRBV7-9 and TRBJ2-7, with D possibly being TRBD2 (6 bases). Deletions cut 7 bases from V and 6 bases from J, with 16 bases between. Germline V gene sequence: CDR1 SEHNR, CDR2 FQNEAQ (reference sequence). The CDR3 runs to 13 residues. CDR3 sequence (DNA): TGTGCCAGCAACCCTGGAGGGCTCTTCGAGCAGTACTTC. It yields the protein CASNPGGLFEQYF.

This clonotype showed up many times. The chain combines TRBV7-3 with TRBJ2-7; 10 bases fit TRBD2. Germline CDR1 and CDR2: SGHTA and FQGTGA. The CDR3 length is 14 residues. V shed 0 bases and J 5 bases; nucleotides not matched to a gene: 1. Here the CDR3 DNA reads TGTGCCAGCAGCTTAACTAGCGGGGGGCACGAGCAGTACTTC. Amino acids: CASSLTSGGHEQYF.

This clonotype has at least ten counts. The rearrangement joins TRBV19 to TRBJ1-4; D is possibly TRBD1 (6 bases). The CDR3 has 15 amino acids. Trimming took off 6 bases at V and 3 bases at J, with 14 bases between the two ends. Germline CDR1 and CDR2: LNHDA and SQIVND (reference sequence). CDR3 sequence reads: CASRPNRDANEKLFF. As DNA, the CDR3 is TGTGCCAGTAGGCCCAACAGGGATGCTAATGAAAAACTGTTTTTT.

This clonotype has at least ten counts. This rearrangement joins TRBV7-8 to TRBJ2-1, with a possible D match to TRBD1 (6 bases). The V gene lost 3 bases and the J gene lost 5 bases, with 11 bases spanning the gap. Germline V gene data show CDR1 as SGHVS and CDR2 as FQNEAQ. The CDR3 length is 14 residues. The CDR3 sequence: CASSLGQTNNEQFF. CDR3 nucleotides: TGTGCCAGCAGCTTGGGACAAACAAACAATGAGCAGTTCTTC.

This clonotype was observed at least ten times. The gene calls are TRBV19 and TRBJ1-5; tentative D call: TRBD1 (6 bases). This CDR3 comprises 17 residues. Germline V gene lookup returns CDR1 LNHDA and CDR2 SQIVND (reference sequence). V dropped 4 bases and J dropped 3 bases, with 19 bases sitting between them. The CDR3 here is CASSTFTGTSSNQPQHF. CDR3 nucleotides: TGTGCCAGTAGTACCTTTACCGGGACATCCTCCAATCAGCCCCAGCATTTT.

The J gene is TRBJ1-2, the V gene TRBV13; 11 nucleotides line up with TRBD1. After removal of 4 bases from V and 7 bases from J, the junction contained 8 bases not matched to a gene. CDR3 size: 15 residues. Germline CDR1 is PRHDT and CDR2 is FYEKMQ (reference sequence). CDR3 region: CASSSMDRGRAGYTF. In DNA, the CDR3 is TGTGCCAGCAGCTCGATGGACAGGGGGCGCGCTGGCTACACCTTC.

The rearrangement links TRBV19 to TRBJ1-5, with a weak D call TRBD1 (5 bases). Germline V gives CDR1 LNHDA, CDR2 SQIVND (reference sequence). Trimming shortened V by 3 bases and J by 4 bases, and 19 bases separated the two germline ends. The CDR3 loop spans 17 amino acids. CDR3 nucleotides: TGTGCCAGTAGTATCGATTCTGGCGGGGGTTATAATCAGCCCCAGCATTTT. It codes for CASSIDSGGGYNQPQHF.

This clonotype was detected many times. This chain links TRBV2 with TRBJ2-3; 10 bases are a match to TRBD2. Unmatched junction bases numbered 4, after V lost 7 bases and J lost 0 bases. The CDR3 consists of 15 residues. Germline CDR1 reads SNHLY; CDR2 reads FYNNEI. DNA for the CDR3: TGTGCCAGCACTTCACTAGCGGGGAGCACAGATACGCAGTATTTT. This gives the protein CASTSLAGSTDTQYF.

The chain is built from TRBV12-3 or TRBV12-4 and TRBJ2-4, with 8 nucleotides matching TRBD2. This CDR3 spans 14 amino acids. J was trimmed by 3 bases and V by 8 bases; bases with no gene match: 6. This CDR3 reads CASLQAGDKNIQYF. CDR3 in DNA: TGTGCCAGCTTGCAAGCGGGGGACAAAAACATTCAGTACTTC.

This clonotype appeared many times. The V gene is TRBV12-3 or TRBV12-4, the J gene TRBJ2-7, with D uncertain. The CDR3 runs 12 residues. The V and J ends lost 5 bases and 1 base respectively, with 6 bases between them. CDR3: CASSPESYEQYF. Here the CDR3 DNA reads TGTGCCAGCAGTCCGGAGTCCTACGAGCAGTACTTC.

This clonotype occurred many times. The chain combines TRBV28 with TRBJ2-7; TRBD1 matches 7 bases. The V segment lost 6 bases and the J segment 4 bases; nucleotides outside the gene matches: 18. CDR1 and CDR2 (germline): MDHEN, SYDVKM. CDR3 length: 17 residues. The CDR3 reads CASSKTYWDSPRYEQYF. CDR3 DNA sequence: TGTGCCAGCAGCAAAACCTACTGGGACAGCCCTAGATACGAGCAGTACTTC.

In this sample, this clonotype turned up many times. The CDR3 DNA is TGTGCCAGCAGCCAAGGACAAAGTGGGACTAATGAAAAACTGTTTTTT. Its translation is CASSQGQSGTNEKLFF. The chain couples TRBV3-1 to TRBJ1-4; no firm D call. V lost 1 base and J 2 bases, leaving 11 bases between the germline ends. The length of the CDR3 is 16 residues. Germline V gene lookup returns CDR1 LGHDT and CDR2 YNNKEL (reference sequence). The variable domain in full, completed from reference TRBV3-1 and TRBJ1-4, reads DTAVSQTPKYLVTQMGNDKSIKCEQNLGHDTMYWYKQDSKKFLKIMFSYNNKELIINETVPNRFSPKSPDKAHLNLHINSLELGDSAVYFCASSQGQSGTNEKLFFGSGTQLSVL.

This clonotype appeared many times. This chain connects TRBV12-3 or TRBV12-4 to TRBJ1-1; D gene ambiguous. Trimming took off 1 base at V and 11 bases at J, with 11 bases between the two ends. The CDR3 runs to 12 residues. The CDR3 here is CASSLERRGAFF. DNA of the CDR3: TGTGCCAGCAGTTTAGAGAGGCGCGGTGCTTTCTTT.

The gene calls are TRBV3-1 and TRBJ1-1; no clear D. The germline CDR1 and CDR2 sequences are LGHDT and YNNKEL (reference sequence). The CDR3 consists of 13 residues. The V gene lost 4 bases and the J gene lost 0 bases, with 6 bases spanning the gap. Here the CDR3 DNA reads TGTGCCAGCAGCCGAGAGGTGAACACTGAAGCTTTCTTT. Protein: CASSREVNTEAFF.